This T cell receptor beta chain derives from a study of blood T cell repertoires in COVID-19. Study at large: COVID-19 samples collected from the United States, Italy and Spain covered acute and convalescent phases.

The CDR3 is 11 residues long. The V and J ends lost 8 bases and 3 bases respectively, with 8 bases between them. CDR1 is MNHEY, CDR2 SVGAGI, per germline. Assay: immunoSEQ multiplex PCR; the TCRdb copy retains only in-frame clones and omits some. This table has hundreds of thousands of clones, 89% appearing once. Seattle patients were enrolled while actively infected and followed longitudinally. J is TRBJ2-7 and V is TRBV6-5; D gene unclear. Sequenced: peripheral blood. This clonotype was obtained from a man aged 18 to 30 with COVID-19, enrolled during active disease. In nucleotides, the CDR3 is TGTGCCAGCCATAGTGGCTACGAGCAGTACTTC. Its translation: CASHSGYEQYF.